This TCR beta chain was profiled in a study of human thymus T cells. Findings and caveats of the study: V and J gene usage appeared biased in thymic and blood repertoires. Unrelated individuals reportedly shared highly overlapping thymic TCR repertoires.

About this clone itself: The antigen is unknown.

The protocol was immunoSEQ multiplex PCR, while the TCRdb copy is restricted to in-frame clones and leaves out a portion. The table records 75,000 to 90,000 clones, about 96% of them present only once. Germline values: CDR1 PRHDT, CDR2 FYEKMQ (reference sequence). Trimming removed 5 bases from V and 2 bases from J; junction bases left unmatched: 4. This CDR3 has 15 amino acids. Resections from corrective heart surgery provided thymus tissue. Corrective surgery for congenital heart defects was being performed on the healthy Finnish infants who served as donors. This chain links TRBV13 with TRBJ2-3, with TRBD2 matching 10 bases. This receptor was obtained from a boy less than two years old with a congenital heart defect but otherwise immunologically healthy. Material for sequencing was thymus tissue. The CDR3 DNA reads TGTGCCAGCAGCCCGGGACTAGCGAACACAGATACGCAGTATTTT. Translating it yields CASSPGLANTDTQYF.